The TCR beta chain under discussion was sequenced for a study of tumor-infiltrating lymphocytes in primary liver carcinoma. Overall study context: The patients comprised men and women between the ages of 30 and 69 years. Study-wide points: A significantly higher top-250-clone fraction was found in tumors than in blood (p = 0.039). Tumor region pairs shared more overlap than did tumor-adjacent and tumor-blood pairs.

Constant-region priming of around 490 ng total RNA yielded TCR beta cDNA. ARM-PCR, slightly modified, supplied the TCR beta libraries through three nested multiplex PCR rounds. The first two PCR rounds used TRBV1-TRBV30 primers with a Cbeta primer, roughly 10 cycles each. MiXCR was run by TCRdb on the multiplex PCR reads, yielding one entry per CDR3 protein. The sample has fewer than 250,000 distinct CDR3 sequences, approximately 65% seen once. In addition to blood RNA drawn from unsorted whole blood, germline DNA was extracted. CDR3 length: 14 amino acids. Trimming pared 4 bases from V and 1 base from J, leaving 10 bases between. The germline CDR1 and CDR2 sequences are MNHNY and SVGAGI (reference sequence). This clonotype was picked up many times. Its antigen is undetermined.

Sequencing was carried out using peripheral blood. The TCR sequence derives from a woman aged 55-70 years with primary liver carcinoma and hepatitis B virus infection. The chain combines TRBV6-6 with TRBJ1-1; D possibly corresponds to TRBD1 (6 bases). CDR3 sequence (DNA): TGTGCCAGCAGTTTACAGGGTCGGAACACTGAAGCTTTCTTT. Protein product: CASSLQGRNTEAFF.